The sequence of this T cell receptor beta chain was determined in a study of Graves' ophthalmopathy and Graves' hyperthyroidism. Deletions cut 4 bases from V and 1 base from J, with 9 bases between. This CDR3 has 15 residues. Germline lookup yields CDR1 KGHDR and CDR2 SFDVKD. The table lists this clonotype with many counts. Its antigen is undetermined. A duration under 3 months, NOSPECS ≥4, CAS ≥3 and moderate-to-severe activity characterized the donors with ophthalmopathy. Findings of the study overall: As the model predicted ophthalmopathy progression, it achieved a sensitivity of around 70% and a specificity of 72% to 80%. From stable hyperthyroidism, ophthalmopathy was separated by a 13-signature model with around 90% sensitivity and 80% to 82% specificity.

Amplified material comprised TCR beta CDR3 regions derived from RNA transcripts. An initial RT-PCR round employing HTBI primers preceded a second-round multiplex PCR. TCRdb ran MiXCR on the multiplex PCR reads and lists one entry per CDR3 protein. The sample holds 350,000 or so distinct CDR3 sequences; about 17% are singletons and the top ten take about 12%. The receptor comes from an adult man with Graves' ophthalmopathy. V gene TRBV24-1 combines with J gene TRBJ2-2; either TRBD1 or TRBD2 may fit D (5 bases each). Sequencing used peripheral blood. The CDR3 region has the DNA TGTGCCACCAGTGAGGGGACGGGGAACACCGGGGAGCTGTTTTTT. Translating it yields CATSEGTGNTGELFF.